Sequencing of this T cell receptor beta chain was carried out in a study of graft-versus-host responses after intestinal transplantation. Across the study: Recipients received multivisceral, liver-intestinal, or isolated intestinal transplants. Induction using anti-thymocyte globulin, followed by tacrolimus and steroids for two to three years, was given to all recipients.

Study outcomes and limitations: Peak GvH clone levels in circulation were associated with early post-transplant HvG declines. Investigators detected GvH clones in recipient marrow, with some emerging earlier in ileum or blood.

Germline V gene data show CDR1 as MDHEN and CDR2 as SYDVKM. CDR3 length: 15 amino acids. Trimming cost V 3 bases and J 5 bases; bases outside gene matches: 8. Some clones are missing from TCRdb's copy, which holds only in-frame ones; the method was immunoSEQ multiplex PCR. The sample has about 9,500 clones, around nine tenths seen once; the top ten hold approximately 9.9%. In regard to this clone: Its matching antigen is unknown.

The chain couples TRBV28 to TRBJ2-7, with TRBD2 matching over 9 bases. The starting material was PBMCs, obtained more than 230 days after intestinal transplant. This receptor was taken from a human patient who received an intestinal transplant, so some T cells may come from the graft donor. This chain's CDR3 is CASSFRREGGDEQYF. DNA for the CDR3: TGTGCCAGCAGTTTCCGGCGGGAGGGAGGGGACGAGCAGTACTTC. Based on the CDR3 plus reference TRBV28 and TRBJ2-7, the full variable domain is DVKVTQSSRYLVKRTGEKVFLECVQDMDHENMFWYRQDPGLGLRLIYFSYDVKMKEKGDIPEGYSVSREKKERFSLILESASTNQTSMYLCASSFRREGGDEQYFGPGTRLTVT.